This T cell receptor (gamma chain) was retrieved from a study of human gamma delta and Vdelta1 T cells. Regarding the study as a whole: Delta One T cells were reportedly polyclonal and broadly cytotoxic against acute myeloid leukemia.

J lost 6 bases, V lost 4 bases, and 8 bases had no gene match. The CDR3 covers 14 residues. Germline CDR1 reads EGSTGY; CDR2 reads YDSYTSSV. TCRdb reprocessed the PCR reads using CATT. The sample lists about 8,700 gamma-chain clones, less than 55% occurring once. Concerning this clone itself: Antigen: not known.

Source material: Vdelta1 gamma-delta T cells from blood grown in culture (DOT cells). The gene calls are TRGV4 and TRGJP1. This clonotype was obtained from a human donor in good health. The CDR3 DNA follows: TGTGCCACCTGGGAGGCGTTATCTGGTTGGTTCAAGATATTT. Its translation is CATWEALSGWFKIF.